This entry describes one T cell receptor (beta chain). The antigen is unknown. With 60 Vbeta and 13 Jbeta primers, the PCR was carried out. Here immunoSEQ multiplex PCR was the method, and the copy in TCRdb shows in-frame clones only, minus some. The sample holds under 250,000 clones; 65% to 90% are singletons and the top ten take approximately 2.4%. Germline-derived CDR1 and CDR2 are MDHEN and SYDVKM. J gave up 6 bases and V 7 bases, and 4 bases lay outside the gene matches. The CDR3 length is 14 residues. The sample originates from a study of cytomegalovirus exposure and HLA in healthy donors. Study-level findings and limits: Earlier analysis yielded a pattern in which most TCR beta V segments were productive about 90% or about 30% of the time.

This sequence joins TRBV28 and TRBJ1-5; 12 nucleotides line up with TRBD1. This TCR came from a woman in her forties or fifties in good health and CMV-seronegative. The sample taken for sequencing was PBMCs. The chain's CDR3 is CASTRDRGPQPQHF. DNA for the CDR3: TGTGCCAGCACAAGGGACAGGGGGCCTCAGCCCCAGCATTTT.